Listed below are T cell receptor beta chains from one sample, sequenced in a study of blood T cell repertoires in COVID-19. TCRdb keeps only in-frame clones here, not all; method: immunoSEQ multiplex PCR. The repertoire holds about 200,000 clones, with about 84% as singletons. Sequenced material: peripheral blood. Receptor source: a woman at least 80 years old with acute or convalescent COVID-19. Each CDR3 is given with its conserved first and last residue.

TRBJ1-4 TRBV10-2 CASSDYRGGEKLFF
TRBJ2-3 TRBV19 CASSTVGLAVVTDTQYF
TRBJ2-5 TRBV10-1 CASSESKCEGAETQYF
TRBJ1-2 TRBV19 CASSRRTGGSHGYTF
TRBJ1-2 TRBV6-1 CASSESGVYGYTF
TRBJ1-4 TRBV19 CASRDPGRGKGKVF
TRBJ1-1 TRBV3-1/TRBV3-2 CASQGAKGTEAFF
TRBJ1-1 TRBV2 CASSGRLTGAIGITEAFF
TRBJ1-1 TRBV10-3 CAISESNQGRTEAFF
TRBJ1-5 TRBV12-3/TRBV12-4 CASSRQINQPQHF
TRBJ1-5 TRBV18 CASSPRGTETPQHF
TRBJ1-2 TRBV6-5 CASSYRRTGQSGGYTF
TRBJ2-7 TRBV6-5 CASSRAYEQYF
TRBJ2-3 TRBV4-2 CASSQATRTDTQYF
TRBJ2-5 TRBV2 CASSEDREKETQYF
TRBJ1-2 TRBV6-5 CASSTRTGQGYTF
TRBJ2-7 TRBV5-5 CASSLVTGVNYEQYF
TRBJ2-7 TRBV19 CASSPQVSLEQYF
TRBJ2-5 TRBV6-6 CASSYSIGAQETQYF
TRBJ1-1 TRBV7-2 CASSPTGPGLNTEAFF
TRBJ1-5 TRBV5-1 CASSPGGNQPQHF
TRBJ1-2 TRBV19 CASTPGLNYGYTF
TRBJ2-7 TRBV2 CAITGDLSYEQYF
TRBJ2-7 TRBV6-1 CASSEALGRGLGEQYF
TRBJ2-2 TRBV24-1 CATSPAGANTGELFF
TRBJ1-6 TRBV19 CASSEQGQGDSPLHF
TRBJ2-5 TRBV3-1/TRBV3-2 CASSLYQETQYF
TRBJ2-2 TRBV4-2 CASSQEGLKLIGELFF